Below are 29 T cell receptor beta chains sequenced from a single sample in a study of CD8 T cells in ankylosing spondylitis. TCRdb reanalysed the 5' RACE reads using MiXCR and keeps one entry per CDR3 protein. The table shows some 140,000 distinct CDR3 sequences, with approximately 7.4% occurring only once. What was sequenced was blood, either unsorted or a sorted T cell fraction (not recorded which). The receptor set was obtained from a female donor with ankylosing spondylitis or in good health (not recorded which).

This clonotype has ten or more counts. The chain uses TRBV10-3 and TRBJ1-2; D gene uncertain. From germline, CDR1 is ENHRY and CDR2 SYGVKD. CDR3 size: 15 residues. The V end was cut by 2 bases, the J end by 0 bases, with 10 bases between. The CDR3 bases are TGTGCCATCAGTGAGGAGACACGAGCTAACTATGGCTACACCTTC. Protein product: CAISEETRANYGYTF.

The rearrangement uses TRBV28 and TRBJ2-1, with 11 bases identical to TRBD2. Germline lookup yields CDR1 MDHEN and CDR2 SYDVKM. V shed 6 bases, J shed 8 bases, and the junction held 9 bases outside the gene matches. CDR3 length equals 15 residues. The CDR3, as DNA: TGTGCCAGCAGGGGTAGCGGGGGGGCGTACGATGAGCAGTTCTTC. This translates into CASRGSGGAYDEQFF.

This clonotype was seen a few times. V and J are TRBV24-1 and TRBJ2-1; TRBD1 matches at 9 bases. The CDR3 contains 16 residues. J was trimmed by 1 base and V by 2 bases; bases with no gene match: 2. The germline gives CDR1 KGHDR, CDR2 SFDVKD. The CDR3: CATSDWDRESYNEQFF. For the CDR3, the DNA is TGTGCCACCAGTGATTGGGACAGGGAGTCCTACAATGAGCAGTTCTTC.

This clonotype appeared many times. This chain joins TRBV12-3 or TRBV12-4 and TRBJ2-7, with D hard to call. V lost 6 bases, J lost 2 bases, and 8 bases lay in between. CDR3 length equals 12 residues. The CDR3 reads CASRGRTYEQYF. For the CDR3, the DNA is TGTGCCAGCAGAGGACGGACCTACGAGCAGTACTTC.

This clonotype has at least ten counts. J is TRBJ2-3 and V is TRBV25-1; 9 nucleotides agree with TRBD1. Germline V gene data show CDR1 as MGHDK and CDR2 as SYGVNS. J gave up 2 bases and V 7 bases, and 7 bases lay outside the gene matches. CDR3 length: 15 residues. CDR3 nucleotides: TGTGCCAGCACCTCGGGACAGGGCCACACAGATACGCAGTATTTT. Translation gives CASTSGQGHTDTQYF.

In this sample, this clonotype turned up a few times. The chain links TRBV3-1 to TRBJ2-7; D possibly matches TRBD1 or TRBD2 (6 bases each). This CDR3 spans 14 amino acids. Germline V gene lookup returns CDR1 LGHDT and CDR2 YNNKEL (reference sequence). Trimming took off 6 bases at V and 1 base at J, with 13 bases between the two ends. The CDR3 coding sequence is TGTGCCAGCAGACTGAGGGGGGAATCCTACGAGCAGTACTTC. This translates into CASRLRGESYEQYF.

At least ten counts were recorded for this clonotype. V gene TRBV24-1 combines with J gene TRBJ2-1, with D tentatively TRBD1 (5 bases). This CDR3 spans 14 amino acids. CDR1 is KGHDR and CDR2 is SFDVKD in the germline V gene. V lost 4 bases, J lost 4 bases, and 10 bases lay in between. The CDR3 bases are TGTGCCACCAGTGACAGGACACCGTACAATGAGCAGTTCTTC. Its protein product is CATSDRTPYNEQFF.

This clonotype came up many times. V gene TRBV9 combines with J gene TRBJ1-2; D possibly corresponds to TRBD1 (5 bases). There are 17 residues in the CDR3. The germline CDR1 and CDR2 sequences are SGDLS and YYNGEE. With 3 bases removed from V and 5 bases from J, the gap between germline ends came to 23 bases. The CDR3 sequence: CASSAGTSSRPTYGYTF. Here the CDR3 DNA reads TGTGCCAGCAGCGCTGGGACCTCCTCACGCCCCACTTATGGCTACACCTTC.

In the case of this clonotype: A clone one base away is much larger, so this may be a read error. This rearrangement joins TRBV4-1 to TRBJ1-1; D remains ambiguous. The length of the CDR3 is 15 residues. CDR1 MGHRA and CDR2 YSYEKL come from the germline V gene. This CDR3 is CDSSQQPGSNTEAFF. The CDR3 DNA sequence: TGCGACAGCAGCCAACAGCCCGGCTCGAACACTGAAGCTTTCTTT.

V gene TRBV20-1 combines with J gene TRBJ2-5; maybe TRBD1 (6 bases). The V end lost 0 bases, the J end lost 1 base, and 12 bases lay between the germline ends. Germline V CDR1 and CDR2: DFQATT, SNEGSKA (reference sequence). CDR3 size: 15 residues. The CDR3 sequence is CSARDKGEPQETQYF. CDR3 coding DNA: TGCAGTGCTAGAGATAAGGGGGAGCCCCAAGAGACCCAGTACTTC.

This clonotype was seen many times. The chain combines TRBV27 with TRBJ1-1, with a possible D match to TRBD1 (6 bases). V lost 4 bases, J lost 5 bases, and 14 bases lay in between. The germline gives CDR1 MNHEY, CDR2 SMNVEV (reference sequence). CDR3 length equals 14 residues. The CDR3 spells CASSYKQGWTEAFF. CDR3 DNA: TGTGCCAGCAGTTACAAACAGGGTTGGACTGAAGCTTTCTTT.

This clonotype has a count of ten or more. The CDR3 nucleotides read TGTGCCAGCAGTCACCGTGAGGGTGGGGCTGAAGCTTTCTTT. It is translated as CASSHREGGAEAFF. This chain uses TRBV28 with TRBJ1-1; no clear D gene. Trimming took 5 bases from V and 6 from J, leaving 16 bases between them. The CDR3 contains 14 residues. Germline CDR1 reads MDHEN; CDR2 reads SYDVKM.

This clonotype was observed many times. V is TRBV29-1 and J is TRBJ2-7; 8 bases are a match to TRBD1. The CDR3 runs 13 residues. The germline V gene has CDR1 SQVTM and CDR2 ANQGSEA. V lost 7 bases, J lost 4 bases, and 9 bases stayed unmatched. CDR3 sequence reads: CSGGQGEGYEQYF. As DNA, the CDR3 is TGCAGCGGAGGACAGGGAGAGGGGTACGAGCAGTACTTC.

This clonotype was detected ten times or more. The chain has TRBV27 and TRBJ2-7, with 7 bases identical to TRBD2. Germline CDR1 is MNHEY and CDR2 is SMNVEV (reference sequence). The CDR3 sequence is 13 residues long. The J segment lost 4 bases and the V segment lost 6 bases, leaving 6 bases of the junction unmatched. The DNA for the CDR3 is TGTGCCAGCAGACCTAGCGGAGAATACGAGCAGTACTTC. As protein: CASRPSGEYEQYF.

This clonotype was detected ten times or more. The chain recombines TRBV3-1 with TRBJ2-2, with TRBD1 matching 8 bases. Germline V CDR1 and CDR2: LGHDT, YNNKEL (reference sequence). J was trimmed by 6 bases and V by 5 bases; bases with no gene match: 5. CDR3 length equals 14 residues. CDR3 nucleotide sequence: TGTGCCAGCAGCTTCGGACAGGGAGCCGGGGAGCTGTTTTTT. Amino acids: CASSFGQGAGELFF.

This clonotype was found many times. CDR3 protein: CASSQVGTEKLFF. In DNA, the CDR3 is TGCGCCAGCAGCCAAGTGGGGACTGAAAAACTGTTTTTT. The V and J genes are TRBV4-1 and TRBJ1-4; perhaps TRBD1 as D (5 bases). Germline V lookup: CDR1 MGHRA, CDR2 YSYEKL. V was cut by 1 base and J by 7 bases, with 7 bases left in between. The CDR3 runs 13 residues.

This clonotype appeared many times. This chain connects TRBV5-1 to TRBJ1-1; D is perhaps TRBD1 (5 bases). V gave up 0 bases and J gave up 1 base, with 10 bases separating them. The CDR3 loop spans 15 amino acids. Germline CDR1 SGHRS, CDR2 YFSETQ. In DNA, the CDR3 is TGCGCCAGCAGCTTGGTAAGCGGGACGAACACTGAAGCTTTCTTT. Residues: CASSLVSGTNTEAFF. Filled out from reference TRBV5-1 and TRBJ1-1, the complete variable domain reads KAGVTQTPRYLIKTRGQQVTLSCSPISGHRSVSWYQQTPGQGLQFLFEYFSETQRNKGNFPGRFSGRQFSNSRSEMNVSTLELGDSALYLCASSLVSGTNTEAFFGQGTRLTVV.

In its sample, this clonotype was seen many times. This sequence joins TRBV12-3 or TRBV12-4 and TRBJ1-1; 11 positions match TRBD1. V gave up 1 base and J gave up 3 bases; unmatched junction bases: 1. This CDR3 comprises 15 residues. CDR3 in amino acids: CASSLGGQGDTEAFF. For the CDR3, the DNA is TGTGCCAGCAGTTTAGGGGGACAGGGGGACACTGAAGCTTTCTTT.

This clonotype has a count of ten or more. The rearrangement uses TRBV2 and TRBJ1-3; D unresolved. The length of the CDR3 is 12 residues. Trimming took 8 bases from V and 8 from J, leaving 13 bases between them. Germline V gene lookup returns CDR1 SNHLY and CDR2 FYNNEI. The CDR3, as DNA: TGTGCCAGCGTGGCTGGGCGGTACACCATATATTTT. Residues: CASVAGRYTIYF.

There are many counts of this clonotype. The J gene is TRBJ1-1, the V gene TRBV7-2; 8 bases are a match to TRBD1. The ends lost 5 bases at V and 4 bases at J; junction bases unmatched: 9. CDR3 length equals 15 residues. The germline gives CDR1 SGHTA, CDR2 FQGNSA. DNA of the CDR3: TGTGCCAGCAGCGTCCGGACAGGGTTGAGCACTGAAGCTTTCTTT. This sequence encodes CASSVRTGLSTEAFF.

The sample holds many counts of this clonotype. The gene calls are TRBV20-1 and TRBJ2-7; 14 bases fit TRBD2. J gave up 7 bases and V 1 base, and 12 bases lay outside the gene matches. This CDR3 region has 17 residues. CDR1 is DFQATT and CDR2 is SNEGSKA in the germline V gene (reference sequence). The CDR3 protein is CSARAGLAGGKHSEQYF. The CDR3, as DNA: TGCAGTGCTAGAGCCGGACTAGCGGGGGGAAAACATAGTGAGCAGTACTTC.

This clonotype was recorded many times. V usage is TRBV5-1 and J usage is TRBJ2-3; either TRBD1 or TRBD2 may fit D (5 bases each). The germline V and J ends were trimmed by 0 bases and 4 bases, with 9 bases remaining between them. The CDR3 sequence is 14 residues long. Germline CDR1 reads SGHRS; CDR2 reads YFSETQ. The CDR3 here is CASSLAQGADTQYF. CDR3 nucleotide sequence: TGCGCCAGCAGCTTGGCTCAGGGAGCAGATACGCAGTATTTT.

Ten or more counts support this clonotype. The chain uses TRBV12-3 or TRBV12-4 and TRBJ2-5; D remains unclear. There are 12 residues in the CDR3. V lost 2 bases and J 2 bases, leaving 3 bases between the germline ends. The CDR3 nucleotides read TGTGCCAGCAGTTTACTACAAGAGACCCAGTACTTC. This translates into CASSLLQETQYF.

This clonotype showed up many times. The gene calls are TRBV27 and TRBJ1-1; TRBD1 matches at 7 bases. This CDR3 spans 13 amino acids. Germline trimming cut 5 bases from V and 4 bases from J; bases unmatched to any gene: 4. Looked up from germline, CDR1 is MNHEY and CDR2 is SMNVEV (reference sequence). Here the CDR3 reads CASSPRQGTEAFF. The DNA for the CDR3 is TGTGCCAGCAGTCCCAGACAGGGCACTGAAGCTTTCTTT.

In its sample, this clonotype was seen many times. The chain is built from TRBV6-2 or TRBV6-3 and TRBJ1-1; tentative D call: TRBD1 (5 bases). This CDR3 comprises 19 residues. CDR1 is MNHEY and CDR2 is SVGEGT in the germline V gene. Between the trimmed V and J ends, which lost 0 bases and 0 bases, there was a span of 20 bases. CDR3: CASSYSTTAVRSMNTEAFF. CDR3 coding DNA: TGTGCCAGCAGTTACTCGACGACAGCGGTCCGGAGCATGAACACTGAAGCTTTCTTT.

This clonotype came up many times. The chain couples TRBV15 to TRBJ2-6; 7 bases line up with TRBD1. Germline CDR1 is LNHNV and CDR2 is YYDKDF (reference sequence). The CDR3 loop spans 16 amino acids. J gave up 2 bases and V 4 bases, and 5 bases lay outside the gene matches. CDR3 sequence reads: CATSKQGNTGANVLTF. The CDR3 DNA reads TGTGCCACCAGCAAACAGGGGAATACTGGGGCCAACGTCCTGACTTTC.

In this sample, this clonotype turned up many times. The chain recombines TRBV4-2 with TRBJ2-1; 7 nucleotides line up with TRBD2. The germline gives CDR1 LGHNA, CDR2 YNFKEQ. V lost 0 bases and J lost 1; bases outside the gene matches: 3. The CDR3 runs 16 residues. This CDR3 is CASSQEYGGSYNEQFF. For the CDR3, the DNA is TGTGCCAGCAGCCAAGAGTACGGGGGGTCCTACAATGAGCAGTTCTTC.

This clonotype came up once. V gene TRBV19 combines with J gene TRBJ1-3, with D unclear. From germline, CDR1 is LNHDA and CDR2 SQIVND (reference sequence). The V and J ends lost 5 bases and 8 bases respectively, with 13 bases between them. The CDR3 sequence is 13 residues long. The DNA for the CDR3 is TGTGCCAGTAGTCCTGAGACCTGGGACACCATATATTTT. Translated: CASSPETWDTIYF.

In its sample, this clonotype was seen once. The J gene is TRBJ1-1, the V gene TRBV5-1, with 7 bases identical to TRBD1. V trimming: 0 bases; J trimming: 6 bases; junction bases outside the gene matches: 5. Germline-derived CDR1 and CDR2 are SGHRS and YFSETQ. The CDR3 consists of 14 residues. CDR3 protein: CASSLGQGFPEAFF. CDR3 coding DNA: TGCGCCAGCAGCTTGGGACAGGGATTTCCTGAAGCTTTCTTT.